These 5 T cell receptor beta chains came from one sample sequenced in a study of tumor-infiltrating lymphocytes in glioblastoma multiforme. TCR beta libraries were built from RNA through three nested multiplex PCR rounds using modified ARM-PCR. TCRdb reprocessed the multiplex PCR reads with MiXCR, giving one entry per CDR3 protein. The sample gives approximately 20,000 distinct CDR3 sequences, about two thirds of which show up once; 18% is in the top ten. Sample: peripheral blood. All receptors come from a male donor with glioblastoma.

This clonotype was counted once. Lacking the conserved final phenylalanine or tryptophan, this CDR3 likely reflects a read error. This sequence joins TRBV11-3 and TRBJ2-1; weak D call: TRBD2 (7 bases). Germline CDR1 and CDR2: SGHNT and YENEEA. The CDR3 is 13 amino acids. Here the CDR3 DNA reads TGTACCAGCAGCTCTAGGGGGGAGGGTGAGCAGTTCCTC. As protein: CTSSSRGEGEQFL.

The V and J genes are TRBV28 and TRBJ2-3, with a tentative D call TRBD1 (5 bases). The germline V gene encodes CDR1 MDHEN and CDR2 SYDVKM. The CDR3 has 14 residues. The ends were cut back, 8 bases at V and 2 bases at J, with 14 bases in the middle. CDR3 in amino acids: CASRGAAHTDTQYF. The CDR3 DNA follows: TGTGCCAGCCGTGGGGCAGCGCACACAGATACGCAGTATTTT.

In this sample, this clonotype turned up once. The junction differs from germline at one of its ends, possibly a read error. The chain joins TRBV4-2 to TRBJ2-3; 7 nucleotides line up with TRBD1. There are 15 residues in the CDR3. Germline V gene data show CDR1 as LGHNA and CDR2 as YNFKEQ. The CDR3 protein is CASSQVRTGTDTQYF. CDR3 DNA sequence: TGTGCCAGCAGCCAAGTTCGGACAGGCACAGACACGCAGTATTTT.

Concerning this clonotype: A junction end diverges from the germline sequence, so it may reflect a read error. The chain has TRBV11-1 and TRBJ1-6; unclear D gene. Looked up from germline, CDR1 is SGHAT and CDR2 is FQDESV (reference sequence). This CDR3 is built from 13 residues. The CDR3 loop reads CASSLGVSSPFHF. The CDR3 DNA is TGTGCCAGCAGCTTAGGAGTCTCCTCACCCTTCCACTTT.

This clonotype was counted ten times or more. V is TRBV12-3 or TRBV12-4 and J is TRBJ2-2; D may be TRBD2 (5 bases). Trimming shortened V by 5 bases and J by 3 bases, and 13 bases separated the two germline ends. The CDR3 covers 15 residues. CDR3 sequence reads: CASSPRGSDTGELFF. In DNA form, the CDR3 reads TGTGCCAGCAGTCCCCGGGGTAGCGACACCGGGGAGCTGTTTTTT.